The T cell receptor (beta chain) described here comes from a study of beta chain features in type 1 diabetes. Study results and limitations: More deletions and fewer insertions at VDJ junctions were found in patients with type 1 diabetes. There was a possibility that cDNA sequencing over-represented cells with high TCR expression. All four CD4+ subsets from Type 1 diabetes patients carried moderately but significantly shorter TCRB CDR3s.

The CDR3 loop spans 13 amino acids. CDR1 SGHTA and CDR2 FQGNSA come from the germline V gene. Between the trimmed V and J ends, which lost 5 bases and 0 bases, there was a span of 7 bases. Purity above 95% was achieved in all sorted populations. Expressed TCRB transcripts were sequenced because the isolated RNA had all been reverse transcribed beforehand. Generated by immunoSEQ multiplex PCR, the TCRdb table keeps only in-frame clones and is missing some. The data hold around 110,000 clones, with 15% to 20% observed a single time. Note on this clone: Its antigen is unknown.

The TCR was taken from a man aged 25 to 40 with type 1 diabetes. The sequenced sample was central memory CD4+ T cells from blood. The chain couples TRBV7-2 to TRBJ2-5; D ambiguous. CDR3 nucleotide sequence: TGTGCCAGCAGCCCCGCCAACCAAGAGACCCAGTACTTC. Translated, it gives CASSPANQETQYF. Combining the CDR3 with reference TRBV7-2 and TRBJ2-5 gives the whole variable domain GAGVSQSPSNKVTEKGKDVELRCDPISGHTALYWYRQSLGQGLEFLIYFQGNSAPDKSGLPSDRFSAERTGGSVSTLTIQRTQQEDSAVYLCASSPANQETQYFGPGTRLLVL.